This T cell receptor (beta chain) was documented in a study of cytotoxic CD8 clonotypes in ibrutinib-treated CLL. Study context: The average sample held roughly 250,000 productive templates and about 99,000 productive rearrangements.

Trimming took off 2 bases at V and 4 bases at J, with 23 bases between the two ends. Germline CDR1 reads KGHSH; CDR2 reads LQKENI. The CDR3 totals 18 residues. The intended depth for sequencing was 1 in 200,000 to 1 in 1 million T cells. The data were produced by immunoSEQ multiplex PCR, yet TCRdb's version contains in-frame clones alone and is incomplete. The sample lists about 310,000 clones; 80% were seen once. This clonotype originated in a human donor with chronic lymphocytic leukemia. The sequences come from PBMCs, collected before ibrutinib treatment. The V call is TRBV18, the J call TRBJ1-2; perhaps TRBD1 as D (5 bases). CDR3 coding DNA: TGTGCCAGCTCACCATCGATTGTCGGGGCCCATCAGTTCTATGGCTACACCTTC. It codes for CASSPSIVGAHQFYGYTF. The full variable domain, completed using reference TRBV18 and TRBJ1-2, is NAGVMQNPRHLVRRRGQEARLRCSPMKGHSHVYWYRQLPEEGLKFMVYLQKENIIDESGMPKERFSAEFPKEGPSILRIQQVVRGDSAAYFCASSPSIVGAHQFYGYTFGSGTRLTVV.